The source of this TCR beta chain is a study of identifying expanded T cells in peripheral blood. Only in-frame clones appear in the TCRdb table, and some are missing; sequencing was by immunoSEQ multiplex PCR. The profile shows about 110,000 clones, about 88% of them singletons. Germline CDR1 is MNHEY and CDR2 is SMNVEV (reference sequence). The CDR3 is 17 amino acids. V trimming: 7 bases; J trimming: 3 bases; junction bases outside the gene matches: 9. This clonotype originated in a person between 18 and 69 years old in good health. The specimen was blood. The chain couples TRBV27 to TRBJ2-1; TRBD2 matches 13 bases. The DNA of the CDR3 is TGTGCCAGCAAGTGGACTAGCGGGAGACTAGACTACAATGAGCAGTTCTTC. This encodes CASKWTSGRLDYNEQFF.